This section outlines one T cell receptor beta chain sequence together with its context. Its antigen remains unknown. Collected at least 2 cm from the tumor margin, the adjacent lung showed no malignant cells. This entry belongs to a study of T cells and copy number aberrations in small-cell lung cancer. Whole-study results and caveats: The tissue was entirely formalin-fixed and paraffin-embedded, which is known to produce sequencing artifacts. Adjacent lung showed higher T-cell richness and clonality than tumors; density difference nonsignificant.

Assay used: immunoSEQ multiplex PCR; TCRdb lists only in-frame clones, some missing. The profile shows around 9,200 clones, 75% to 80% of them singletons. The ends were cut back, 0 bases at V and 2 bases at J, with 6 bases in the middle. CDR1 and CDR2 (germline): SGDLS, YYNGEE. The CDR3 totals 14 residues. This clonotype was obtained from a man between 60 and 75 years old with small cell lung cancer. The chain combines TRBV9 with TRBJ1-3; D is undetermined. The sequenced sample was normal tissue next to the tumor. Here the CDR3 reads CASSVGAPGNTIYF. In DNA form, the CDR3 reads TGTGCCAGCAGCGTAGGAGCTCCTGGAAACACCATATATTTT.